This entry describes one T cell receptor (beta chain). The data derive from a study of blood T cell repertoires in COVID-19. Study details: The samples span acute and convalescent COVID-19 from the United States, Italy and Spain.

Measured with immunoSEQ multiplex PCR; TCRdb has only the in-frame clones, and not every one. The sample yields around 230,000 clones, approximately 84% seen once. The CDR3 is 15 amino acids. The germline V gene encodes CDR1 SGHDT and CDR2 YYEEEE. Trimming cost V 4 bases and J 0 bases, with 12 bases left between them. This rearrangement joins TRBV5-6 to TRBJ2-3; D is unclear. Sample: peripheral blood. The origin of this receptor is a woman of 80 years or more with acute or convalescent COVID-19. CDR3 DNA sequence: TGTGCCAGCAGCCTGGGTCAGGCTAGCACAGATACGCAGTATTTT. Translated, it gives CASSLGQASTDTQYF.